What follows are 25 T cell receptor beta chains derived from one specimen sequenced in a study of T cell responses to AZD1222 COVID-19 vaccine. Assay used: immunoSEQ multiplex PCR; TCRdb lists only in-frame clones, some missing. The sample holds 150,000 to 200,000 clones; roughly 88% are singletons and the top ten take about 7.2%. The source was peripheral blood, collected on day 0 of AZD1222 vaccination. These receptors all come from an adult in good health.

Here the CDR3 reads CASSLITGTERNTEAFF. CDR3 nucleotide sequence: TGTGCCAGCAGCCTTATAACCGGGACAGAGAGGAACACTGAAGCTTTCTTT. The J gene is TRBJ1-1, the V gene TRBV5-8; 7 bases fit TRBD1. The V gene's germline CDR1 is SGHTS and CDR2 YDEGEE. Unmatched junction bases numbered 13, after V lost 4 bases and J lost 1 base. The CDR3 runs to 17 residues.

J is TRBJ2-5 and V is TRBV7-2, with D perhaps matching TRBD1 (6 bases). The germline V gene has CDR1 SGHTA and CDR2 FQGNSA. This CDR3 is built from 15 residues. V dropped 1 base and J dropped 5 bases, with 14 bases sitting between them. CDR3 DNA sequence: TGTGCCAGCAGCTTAGTCAGACAGGATACGGAGACCCAGTACTTC. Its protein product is CASSLVRQDTETQYF.

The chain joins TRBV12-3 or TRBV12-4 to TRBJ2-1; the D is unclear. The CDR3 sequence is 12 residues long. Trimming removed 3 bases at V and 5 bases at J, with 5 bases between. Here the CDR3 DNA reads TGTGCCAGCAGTTTTAGGGACAATGAGCAGTTCTTC. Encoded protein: CASSFRDNEQFF.

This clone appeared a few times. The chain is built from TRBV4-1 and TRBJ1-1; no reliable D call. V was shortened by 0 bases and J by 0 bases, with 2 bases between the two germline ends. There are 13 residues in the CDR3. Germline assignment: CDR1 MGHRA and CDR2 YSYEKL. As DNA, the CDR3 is TGCGCCAGCAGCCAAGATATGAACACTGAAGCTTTCTTT. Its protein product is CASSQDMNTEAFF.

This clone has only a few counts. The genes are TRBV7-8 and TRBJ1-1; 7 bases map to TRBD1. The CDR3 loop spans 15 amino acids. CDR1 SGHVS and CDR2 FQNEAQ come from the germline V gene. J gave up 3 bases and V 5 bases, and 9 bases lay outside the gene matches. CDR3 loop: CASSLRQGWDTEAFF. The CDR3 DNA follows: TGTGCCAGCAGCCTCAGACAGGGATGGGACACTGAAGCTTTCTTT.

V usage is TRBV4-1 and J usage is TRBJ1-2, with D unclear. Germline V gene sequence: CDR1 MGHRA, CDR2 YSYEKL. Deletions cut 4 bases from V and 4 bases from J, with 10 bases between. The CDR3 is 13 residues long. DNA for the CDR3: TGCGCCAGCAGCCCGGCGGAGGGCTATGGCTACACCTTC. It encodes CASSPAEGYGYTF.

CDR3 bases: TGTGCCAGCAGCTTGTTGGGAGGGGGGAAGAATGAAAAACTGTTTTTT. Its translation is CASSLLGGGKNEKLFF. V is TRBV5-4 and J is TRBJ1-4; TRBD1 is a possible D gene (6 bases). CDR3 length equals 16 residues. The germline gives CDR1 SGHNT, CDR2 YYREEE (reference sequence). Between the trimmed V and J ends, which lost 1 base and 5 bases, there was a span of 15 bases.

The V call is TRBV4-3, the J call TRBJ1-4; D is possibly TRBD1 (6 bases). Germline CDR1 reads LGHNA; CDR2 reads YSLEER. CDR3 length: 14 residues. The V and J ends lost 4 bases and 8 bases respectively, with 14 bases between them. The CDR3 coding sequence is TGCGCCAGCAGCCTCCAGATCCAGGGGGAAAAACTGTTTTTT. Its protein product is CASSLQIQGEKLFF.

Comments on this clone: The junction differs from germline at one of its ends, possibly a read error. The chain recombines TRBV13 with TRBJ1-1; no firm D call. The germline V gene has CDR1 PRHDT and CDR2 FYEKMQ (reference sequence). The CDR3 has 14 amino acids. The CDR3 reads CASSVGQPNTEAFF. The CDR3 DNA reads TGTGCCAGCAGCGTAGGGCAGCCTAACACTGAAGCTTTCTTT.

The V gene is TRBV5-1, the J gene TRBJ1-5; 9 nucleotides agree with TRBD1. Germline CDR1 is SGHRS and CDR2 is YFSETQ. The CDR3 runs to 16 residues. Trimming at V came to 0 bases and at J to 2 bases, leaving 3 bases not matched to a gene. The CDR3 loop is CASSLGTGGGNQPQHF. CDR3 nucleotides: TGCGCCAGCAGCTTGGGTACAGGGGGCGGCAATCAGCCCCAGCATTTT.

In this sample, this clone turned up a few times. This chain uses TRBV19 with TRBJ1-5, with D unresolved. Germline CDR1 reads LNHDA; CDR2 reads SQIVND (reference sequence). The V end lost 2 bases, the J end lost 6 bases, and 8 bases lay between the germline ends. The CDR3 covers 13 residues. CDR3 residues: CASSISPSQPQHF. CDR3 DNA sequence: TGTGCCAGTAGTATATCTCCCAGTCAGCCCCAGCATTTT.

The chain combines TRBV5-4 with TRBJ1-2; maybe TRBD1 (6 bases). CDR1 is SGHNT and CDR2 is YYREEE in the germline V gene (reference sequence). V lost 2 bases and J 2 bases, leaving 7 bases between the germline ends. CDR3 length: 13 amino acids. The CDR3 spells CASSLQGNYGYTF. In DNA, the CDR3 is TGTGCCAGCAGCTTACAGGGAAACTATGGCTACACCTTC.

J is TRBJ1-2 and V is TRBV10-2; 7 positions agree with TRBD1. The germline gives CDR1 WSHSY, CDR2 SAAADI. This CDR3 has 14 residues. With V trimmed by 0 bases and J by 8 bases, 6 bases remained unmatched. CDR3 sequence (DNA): TGCGCCAGCAGTGAGTCCTCGTCAGGGGGAGGCTACACCTTC. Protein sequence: CASSESSSGGGYTF.

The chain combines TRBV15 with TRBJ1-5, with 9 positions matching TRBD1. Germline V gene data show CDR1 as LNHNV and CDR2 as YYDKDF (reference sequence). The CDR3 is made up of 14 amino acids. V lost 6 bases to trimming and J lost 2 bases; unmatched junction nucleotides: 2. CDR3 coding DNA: TGTGCCACCAGGAGGGACAGGGGCAATCAGCCCCAGCATTTT. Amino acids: CATRRDRGNQPQHF.

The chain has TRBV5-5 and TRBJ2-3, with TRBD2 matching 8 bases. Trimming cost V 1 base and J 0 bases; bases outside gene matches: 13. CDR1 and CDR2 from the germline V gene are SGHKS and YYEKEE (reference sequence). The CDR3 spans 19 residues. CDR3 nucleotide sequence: TGTGCCAGCAGCTTGAGAGAAACTTGGAGCGGGGGTAGCACAGATACGCAGTATTTT. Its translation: CASSLRETWSGGSTDTQYF.

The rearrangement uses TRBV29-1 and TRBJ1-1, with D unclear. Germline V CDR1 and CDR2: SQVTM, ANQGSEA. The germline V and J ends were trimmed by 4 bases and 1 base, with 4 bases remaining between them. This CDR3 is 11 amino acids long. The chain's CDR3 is CSVGQNTEAFF. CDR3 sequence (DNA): TGCAGCGTTGGACAGAACACTGAAGCTTTCTTT. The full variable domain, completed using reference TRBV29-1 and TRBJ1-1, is SAVISQKPSRDICQRGTSLTIQCQVDSQVTMMFWYRQQPGQSLTLIATANQGSEATYESGFVIDKFPISRPNLTFSTLTVSNMSPEDSSIYLCSVGQNTEAFFGQGTRLTVV.

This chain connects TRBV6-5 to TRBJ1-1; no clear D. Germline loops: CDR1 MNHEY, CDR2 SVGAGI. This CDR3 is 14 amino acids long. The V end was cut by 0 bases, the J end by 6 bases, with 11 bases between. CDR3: CASSYSGPQAEAFF. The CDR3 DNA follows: TGTGCCAGCAGTTACTCTGGGCCCCAAGCTGAAGCTTTCTTT.

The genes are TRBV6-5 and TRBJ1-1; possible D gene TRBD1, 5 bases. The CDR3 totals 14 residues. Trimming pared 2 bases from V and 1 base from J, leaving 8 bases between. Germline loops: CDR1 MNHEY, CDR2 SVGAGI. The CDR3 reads CASSYIGENTEAFF. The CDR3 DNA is TGTGCCAGCAGTTACATAGGGGAGAACACTGAAGCTTTCTTT.

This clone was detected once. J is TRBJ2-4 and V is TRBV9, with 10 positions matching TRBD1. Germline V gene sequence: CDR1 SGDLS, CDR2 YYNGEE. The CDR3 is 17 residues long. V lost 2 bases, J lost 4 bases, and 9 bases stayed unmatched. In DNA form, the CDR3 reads TGTGCCAGCAGCGTTGACCCGGGACAGGGGATTAAAAACATTCAGTACTTC. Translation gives CASSVDPGQGIKNIQYF.

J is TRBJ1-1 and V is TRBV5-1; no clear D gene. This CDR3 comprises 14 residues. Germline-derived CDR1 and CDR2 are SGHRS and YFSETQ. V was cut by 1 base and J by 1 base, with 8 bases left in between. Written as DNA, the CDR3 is TGCGCCAGCAGCTTGTGGTCCGAGAACACTGAAGCTTTCTTT. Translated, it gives CASSLWSENTEAFF. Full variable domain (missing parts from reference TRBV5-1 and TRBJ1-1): KAGVTQTPRYLIKTRGQQVTLSCSPISGHRSVSWYQQTPGQGLQFLFEYFSETQRNKGNFPGRFSGRQFSNSRSEMNVSTLELGDSALYLCASSLWSENTEAFFGQGTRLTVV.

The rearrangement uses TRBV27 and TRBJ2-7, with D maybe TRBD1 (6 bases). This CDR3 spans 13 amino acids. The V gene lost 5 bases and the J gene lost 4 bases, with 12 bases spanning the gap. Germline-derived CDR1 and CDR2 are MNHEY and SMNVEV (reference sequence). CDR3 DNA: TGTGCCAGCAGTCAGGGGTCTGTATACGAGCAGTACTTC. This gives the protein CASSQGSVYEQYF.

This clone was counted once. CDR3 sequence reads: CASSQVTSGYRGYNEQFF. The CDR3, as DNA: TGCGCCAGCAGCCAAGTAACTAGCGGGTATAGAGGGTACAATGAGCAGTTCTTC. V and J are TRBV4-1 and TRBJ2-1; 9 nucleotides align to TRBD2. V lost 1 base to trimming and J lost 4 bases; unmatched junction nucleotides: 11. From germline, CDR1 is MGHRA and CDR2 YSYEKL. This CDR3 is built from 18 residues.

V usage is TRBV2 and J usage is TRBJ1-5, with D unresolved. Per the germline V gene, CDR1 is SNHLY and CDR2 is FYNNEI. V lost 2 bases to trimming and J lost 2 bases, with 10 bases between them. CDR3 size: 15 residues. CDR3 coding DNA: TGTGCCAGCAGTGAATTAAGGTATGGCAATCAGCCCCAGCATTTT. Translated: CASSELRYGNQPQHF.

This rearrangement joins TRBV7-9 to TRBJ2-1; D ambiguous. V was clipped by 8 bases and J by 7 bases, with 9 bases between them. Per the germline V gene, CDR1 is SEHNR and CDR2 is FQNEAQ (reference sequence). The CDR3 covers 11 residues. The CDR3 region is CASDRGNEQFF. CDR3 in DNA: TGTGCCAGCGACCGAGGAAATGAGCAGTTCTTC.

CDR3 residues: CASSKGSGGKGNSPLHF. The CDR3 DNA is TGTGCCAGCAGCAAAGGAAGCGGGGGCAAAGGTAATTCACCCCTCCACTTT. The rearrangement uses TRBV21-1 and TRBJ1-6. TRBV21-1 is a recognized pseudogene. This CDR3 has 17 residues.